The clone carrying this T cell receptor beta chain has only one observation. Repertoires were generated with immunoSEQ multiplex PCR, while TCRdb's copy carries only in-frame clones and drops some. The sample lists 130,000 or so clones, about four fifths occurring once. Time point denoted: pretreatment peripheral blood. The data were obtained in a study of PD-L1 blockade in urothelial cancer. The CDR3 covers 15 residues. V lost 3 bases, J lost 4 bases, and 4 bases stayed unmatched. Germline V gene sequence: CDR1 MRHNA, CDR2 SNTAGT. This sequence originates from a man in his fifties or sixties with urothelial cancer. The rearrangement links TRBV6-4 to TRBJ2-3; TRBD2 aligns across 10 bases. This specimen was PBMCs, taken around atezolizumab (anti-PD-L1) treatment. In DNA form, the CDR3 reads TGTGCCAGCAGTGAGTCTAGCGGGAGCGCAGATACGCAGTATTTT. Protein: CASSESSGSADTQYF.